The 14 T cell receptor beta chains given below trace back to one sample, sequenced in a study of T cells in localized non-small cell lung cancer. Repertoires were generated with immunoSEQ multiplex PCR, while TCRdb's copy carries only in-frame clones and drops some. Among tens of thousands of clones listed, roughly 80% were seen once. The sample was PBMCs, taken before any cancer treatment. All receptors come from a man between 40 and 75 years old with stage II lung adenocarcinoma.

This chain uses TRBV2 with TRBJ2-5; D is unresolved. Trimming took 8 bases from V and 3 from J, leaving 7 bases between them. The germline V gene encodes CDR1 SNHLY and CDR2 FYNNEI. The CDR3 length is 11 residues. CDR3 sequence reads: CASAPKETQYF. CDR3 DNA sequence: TGTGCCAGCGCGCCTAAAGAGACCCAGTACTTC. Full variable domain (outside the CDR3, taken from reference TRBV2 and TRBJ2-5): EPEVTQTPSHQVTQMGQEVILRCVPISNHLYFYWYRQILGQKVEFLVSFYNNEISEKSEIFDDQFSVERPDGSNFTLKIRSTKLEDSAMYFCASAPKETQYFGPGTRLLVL.

The rearrangement joins TRBV6-6 to TRBJ2-5; 7 bases map to TRBD2. Germline CDR1 is MNHNY and CDR2 is SVGAGI (reference sequence). The CDR3 runs 16 residues. The V gene end was trimmed by 7 bases and the J gene end by 5 bases; junction bases not matched to a gene: 16. The CDR3 DNA reads TGTGCCAGCATCCTTGGAGGGCGGGGGTACAGGGAGACCCAGTACTTC. This codes for CASILGGRGYRETQYF.

The table lists this clone with a few counts. In DNA, the CDR3 is TGTGCCAGCAGTTTGGAGGCCAGCCAGCCCCAGCATTTT. It yields the protein CASSLEASQPQHF. The chain links TRBV6-5 to TRBJ1-5; no definite D call. Germline values: CDR1 MNHEY, CDR2 SVGAGI. Between the trimmed V and J ends, which lost 4 bases and 7 bases, there was a span of 11 bases. This CDR3 region has 13 residues.

This clone was seen only once. This chain uses TRBV19 with TRBJ1-3; 9 bases map to TRBD1. This CDR3 region has 16 residues. Trimming cost V 1 base and J 4 bases; bases outside gene matches: 5. Germline V gives CDR1 LNHDA, CDR2 SQIVND (reference sequence). The CDR3 DNA is TGTGCCAGTAGTATAGCCGGGACAGGGCCCGGAAACACCATATATTTT. Protein sequence: CASSIAGTGPGNTIYF.

The V and J genes are TRBV18 and TRBJ2-7; D unclear. This CDR3 has 14 residues. Trimming removed 2 bases from V and 0 bases from J, with 8 bases in between. Germline CDR1 is KGHSH and CDR2 is LQKENI. The CDR3 loop is CASSPGLNSYEQYF. For the CDR3, the DNA is TGTGCCAGCTCACCAGGGCTAAACTCCTACGAGCAGTACTTC.

The J gene is TRBJ2-5, the V gene TRBV7-2; D gene unclear. The CDR3 has 12 residues. Trimming took off 5 bases at V and 4 bases at J, with 8 bases between the two ends. CDR1 SGHTA and CDR2 FQGNSA come from the germline V gene. The CDR3 bases are TGTGCCAGCAGCCCCTCAGCAGAGACCCAGTACTTC. Amino acid sequence: CASSPSAETQYF. The whole variable domain, remainder taken from reference TRBV7-2 and TRBJ2-5, is GAGVSQSPSNKVTEKGKDVELRCDPISGHTALYWYRQSLGQGLEFLIYFQGNSAPDKSGLPSDRFSAERTGGSVSTLTIQRTQQEDSAVYLCASSPSAETQYFGPGTRLLVL.

This rearrangement joins TRBV5-6 to TRBJ1-2; D not certain. Per germline, CDR1 SGHDT and CDR2 YYEEEE. The CDR3 has 12 residues. Trimming left V 2 bases short and J 6 bases short, with 8 bases between. The CDR3 is CASSFDFDGYTF. In DNA, the CDR3 is TGTGCCAGCAGCTTTGATTTTGATGGCTACACCTTC.

The rearrangement joins TRBV11-1 to TRBJ2-7, with 8 bases lining up with TRBD1. CDR1 SGHAT and CDR2 FQDESV come from the germline V gene (reference sequence). V dropped 4 bases and J dropped 5; count of bases not matched to a gene: 7. The CDR3 is made up of 14 amino acids. This CDR3 reads CASSWGDRTDEQYF. The DNA for the CDR3 is TGTGCCAGCAGCTGGGGGGACAGGACGGACGAGCAGTACTTC.

This chain connects TRBV7-9 to TRBJ1-3; 9 bases agree with TRBD1. Germline trimming cut 6 bases from V and 2 bases from J; bases unmatched to any gene: 2. Germline assignment: CDR1 SEHNR and CDR2 FQNEAQ (reference sequence). CDR3 length: 14 amino acids. The CDR3 DNA sequence: TGTGCCAGCAGGGGACAGGGCGCTGGAAACACCATATATTTT. Protein sequence: CASRGQGAGNTIYF.

The chain uses TRBV7-2 and TRBJ1-1; possible D gene TRBD1, 6 bases. Trimming removed 5 bases at V and 3 bases at J, with 13 bases between. The CDR3 runs to 14 residues. Germline CDR1 SGHTA, CDR2 FQGNSA. The DNA of the CDR3 is TGTGCCAGCAGCCCCGAGGAGGGGGACACTGAAGCTTTCTTT. Translated, it gives CASSPEEGDTEAFF.

This clone was detected once. The rearrangement uses TRBV30 and TRBJ2-7; the D gene could be TRBD1 or TRBD2 (6 bases each). Trimming took 2 bases from V and 4 from J, leaving 15 bases between them. The V gene's germline CDR1 is GTSNPN and CDR2 SVGIG (reference sequence). The CDR3 is 14 amino acids. CDR3 protein: CAWSTHQGRYEQYF. The CDR3 nucleotides are TGTGCCTGGAGTACCCACCAGGGGAGGTACGAGCAGTACTTC.

This chain joins TRBV4-1 and TRBJ2-1; the D call may be TRBD1 or TRBD2 (7 bases each). The germline gives CDR1 MGHRA, CDR2 YSYEKL. This CDR3 region has 18 residues. Trimming took off 4 bases at V and 7 bases at J, with 26 bases between the two ends. In nucleotides, the CDR3 is TGCGCCAGCAGCCTCGGGGGGAGGGGGCGGACAATCGGGAATGAGCAGTTCTTC. Residues: CASSLGGRGRTIGNEQFF.

The genes are TRBV5-4 and TRBJ2-5; tentative D call: TRBD2 (6 bases). Trimming took off 1 base at V and 5 bases at J, with 12 bases between the two ends. In germline, CDR1 is SGHNT, CDR2 YYREEE (reference sequence). The length of the CDR3 is 14 residues. CDR3: CASSLRRGGETQYF. CDR3 coding DNA: TGTGCCAGCAGCTTGCGGCGGGGTGGGGAGACCCAGTACTTC.

CDR3 in DNA: TGTGCCAGCAGCCCAATTAGGGGGTTTACCACTGAAGCTTTCTTT. Residues: CASSPIRGFTTEAFF. The chain recombines TRBV7-9 with TRBJ1-1, with D perhaps matching TRBD1 (6 bases). V gave up 5 bases and J gave up 4 bases, with 17 bases separating them. Germline CDR1 is SEHNR and CDR2 is FQNEAQ (reference sequence). This CDR3 comprises 15 residues.